These T cell receptor beta chains were read from a single sample in a study of spatial heterogeneity in lung cancer. MiXCR, applied by TCRdb to the 5' RACE reads, yields one record per CDR3 protein. Of some 78,000 distinct CDR3 sequences in the sample, under 8.5% were seen once. The source was PBMCs, collected at surgery. The receptor set was obtained from a male donor with early-stage non-small cell lung cancer. Each CDR3 is given with its conserved first and last residue. A D gene is named only where the DNA matches it firmly. Rows may omit the clone size; those that give it use once, few, many or a size class.

d_gene,len,j_gene,v_gene,abundance,CDR3aa,CDR3nt
NA,16,TRBJ1-1,TRBV7-9,NA,CASRELPEVMNTEAFF,TGTGCCAGCAGAGAGTTACCGGAGGTTATGAACACTGAAGCTTTCTTT
TRBD2,16,TRBJ2-1,TRBV4-3,few,CASSPSWIAGGGEQFF,TGCGCCAGCAGCCCTTCTTGGATAGCGGGAGGGGGTGAGCAGTTCTTC
TRBD1,16,TRBJ2-7,TRBV20-1,NA,CSARDSIYGQGYEQYF,TGCAGTGCTAGAGATTCAATATATGGACAGGGCTACGAGCAGTACTTC
NA,13,TRBJ2-7,TRBV20-1,many,CSASPAVNYEQYF,TGCAGTGCTAGTCCGGCGGTAAACTACGAGCAGTACTTC
TRBD2,17,TRBJ2-5,TRBV2,many,CASARAGSSGRGETQYF,TGTGCCAGCGCCCGGGCGGGTTCTAGCGGCCGCGGAGAGACCCAGTACTTC
NA,15,TRBJ2-1,TRBV9,many,CASSVLGGQSNEQFF,TGTGCCAGCAGCGTATTGGGGGGGCAGAGTAATGAGCAGTTCTTC
NA,16,TRBJ2-1,TRBV20-1,NA,CSARVRDGKSYNEQFF,TGCAGTGCTAGAGTGAGGGACGGGAAGTCCTACAATGAGCAGTTCTTC
NA,12,TRBJ2-1,TRBV7-2,NA,CASSSEVHEQFF,TGTGCCAGCAGCTCCGAAGTTCATGAGCAGTTCTTC
TRBD1,14,TRBJ2-3,TRBV6-4,few,CASSVDRGTDTQYF,TGTGCCAGCAGTGTGGACAGGGGCACAGATACGCAGTATTTT
NA,14,TRBJ2-1,TRBV27,few,CASSREPSYNEQFF,TGTGCCAGCAGTCGAGAACCCTCCTACAATGAGCAGTTCTTC
NA,14,TRBJ1-1,TRBV7-2,many,CASSLRVARTEAFF,TGTGCCAGCAGCTTAAGGGTTGCTCGCACTGAAGCTTTCTTT
NA,12,TRBJ2-7,TRBV19,few,CASSASSYEQYF,TGTGCCAGTAGTGCCTCCTCCTACGAGCAGTACTTC
TRBD2,15,TRBJ2-2,TRBV7-2,few,CAILRTSGFTGELFF,TGTGCCATCCTCCGGACTAGCGGGTTTACCGGGGAGCTGTTTTTT
NA,14,TRBJ2-2,TRBV29-1,many,CSVGDGVNTGELFF,TGCAGCGTTGGGGACGGTGTGAACACCGGGGAGCTGTTTTTT
TRBD2,20,TRBJ2-1,TRBV20-1,NA,CSARPYGTLISGNSYNEQFF,TGCAGTGCTAGACCTTACGGTACCCTTATTAGCGGGAACTCCTACAATGAGCAGTTCTTC
NA,13,TRBJ2-1,TRBV5-1,many,CASNRDTRDEQFF,TGCGCCAGCAACAGGGATACTCGGGATGAGCAGTTCTTC
TRBD2,15,TRBJ2-7,TRBV20-1,many,CSARQLAGGTYEQYF,TGCAGTGCTAGACAACTAGCGGGAGGGACTTACGAGCAGTACTTC
NA,14,TRBJ2-2,TRBV7-9,many,CASSFGLNTGELFF,TGTGCCAGCAGCTTCGGACTTAACACCGGGGAGCTGTTTTTT
TRBD2,14,TRBJ2-7,TRBV6-6,many,CASSLSGSRYEQYF,TGTGCCAGCAGTTTAAGCGGGAGTAGATACGAGCAGTACTTC
NA,12,TRBJ1-1,TRBV4-2,many,CASGGRNTEAFF,TGTGCCAGCGGGGGGAGGAACACTGAAGCTTTCTTT
NA,16,TRBJ2-3,TRBV18,few,CASSPKFRVFTDTQYF,TGTGCCAGCTCACCTAAATTCAGAGTTTTTACAGATACGCAGTATTTT
NA,17,TRBJ1-1,TRBV5-5,few,CASSPPRRSALNTEAFF,TGTGCCAGCAGTCCCCCCCGTCGATCTGCCTTAAACACTGAAGCTTTCTTT
NA,13,TRBJ1-2,TRBV20-1,many,CSAPYVEGYGYTF,TGCAGTGCTCCCTATGTAGAGGGGTATGGCTACACCTTC
TRBD1,14,TRBJ1-2,TRBV7-9,NA,CASSNPGQYLSYTF,TGTGCCAGCAGTAACCCGGGACAGTATCTGAGCTACACCTTC
NA,13,TRBJ1-1,TRBV7-8,NA,CASSLGRGYEAFF,TGTGCCAGCAGCTTAGGGCGGGGATATGAAGCTTTCTTT
TRBD2,17,TRBJ2-2,TRBV6-5,NA,CANSYRGLAADTGELFF,TGTGCCAACAGTTACCGCGGACTAGCGGCTGACACCGGGGAGCTGTTTTTT
NA,15,TRBJ2-1,TRBV12-3/TRBV12-4,few,CASSLGTGYYNEQFF,TGTGCCAGCAGTTTAGGCACAGGGTACTACAATGAGCAGTTCTTC
NA,15,TRBJ1-3,TRBV10-3,few,CAISGPGLSGNTIYF,TGTGCCATCAGTGGTCCTGGACTCTCTGGAAACACCATATATTTT
TRBD2,11,TRBJ2-1,TRBV20-1,many,CSAGLANEQFF,TGCAGTGCCGGACTAGCCAATGAGCAGTTCTTC
NA,15,TRBJ2-1,TRBV29-1,NA,CSVLGDPGSYNEQFF,TGCAGCGTTCTCGGGGACCCCGGGTCCTACAATGAGCAGTTCTTC
TRBD2,15,TRBJ2-7,TRBV20-1,many,CSASGESSGSYEQYF,TGCAGTGCTAGTGGGGAGTCTAGCGGGTCCTACGAGCAGTACTTC
NA,13,TRBJ2-1,TRBV7-6,NA,CASSLGSWNEQFF,TGTGCCAGCAGCTTGGGCTCCTGGAATGAGCAGTTCTTC
NA,15,TRBJ1-5,TRBV6-5,few,CASSYGPQGDQPQHF,TGTGCCAGCAGTTACGGACCCCAGGGCGATCAGCCCCAGCATTTT
NA,13,TRBJ2-3,TRBV5-1,NA,CASSLGWADTQYF,TGCGCCAGCAGCCTCGGGTGGGCAGATACGCAGTATTTT
TRBD2,16,TRBJ2-5,TRBV7-8,many,CASSVPAGGPRETQYF,TGTGCCAGCAGCGTGCCAGCGGGAGGGCCTCGGGAGACCCAGTACTTC
TRBD2,20,TRBJ2-3,TRBV10-3,many,CAIGGSGGRTSGRKSDTQYF,TGTGCCATCGGGGGGAGTGGCGGCCGGACTAGCGGGAGGAAGTCGGATACGCAGTATTTT
NA,14,TRBJ2-2,TRBV7-3,many,CASSPSANTGELFF,TGTGCCAGCAGCCCCTCGGCGAACACCGGGGAGCTGTTTTTT
TRBD1,14,TRBJ1-2,TRBV29-1,many,CSVERGQGDYGYTF,TGCAGCGTTGAAAGGGGTCAGGGGGACTATGGCTACACCTTC
NA,16,TRBJ2-1,TRBV5-1,few,CASSLEAFSSYNEQFF,TGCGCCAGCAGCTTGGAGGCGTTTAGCTCCTACAATGAGCAGTTCTTC
NA,12,TRBJ1-5,TRBV12-5,many,CASGSGNQPQHF,TGTGCTAGTGGCTCAGGGAATCAGCCCCAGCATTTT
NA,15,TRBJ2-5,TRBV30,few,CAWSLGTFDEETQYF,TGTGCCTGGAGTCTCGGGACTTTCGACGAAGAGACCCAGTACTTC
TRBD2,16,TRBJ2-2,TRBV2,few,CASSEELAGVYGELFF,TGTGCCAGCAGTGAAGAACTAGCGGGAGTTTACGGGGAGCTGTTTTTT
TRBD2,16,TRBJ2-6,TRBV12-3/TRBV12-4,many,CASNLWGGTGANVLTF,TGTGCCAGCAACCTTTGGGGAGGGACCGGGGCCAACGTCCTGACTTTC
NA,14,TRBJ2-1,TRBV27,NA,CASRTRRAYNEQFF,TGTGCCAGCAGAACGAGGCGCGCCTACAATGAGCAGTTCTTC
NA,15,TRBJ2-3,TRBV27,NA,CASSSKTRLTDTQYF,TGTGCCAGCAGTTCTAAGACCCGCCTCACAGATACGCAGTATTTT
NA,15,TRBJ2-7,TRBV28,NA,CASGVPSDFYYEQYF,TGTGCCAGCGGGGTACCCTCGGACTTTTACTACGAGCAGTACTTC